This T cell receptor beta chain was sequenced during a study of regulatory T cells in long-lasting Graves disease. The sample's time point: newly diagnosed GD, antithyroid drugs for less than 3 months. PBMCs were the source of the RNA used for TCR sequencing. American Thyroid Association guidelines served as the basis for diagnosing Graves' disease. Overall study findings and caveats: Fewer public clonotypes were shared by new patients (approximately 1,000) than by persistent patients (around 2,800).

As to this clonotype: Its matching antigen is unknown.

To make TCR beta libraries, researchers used iRepertoire HTBI primers and Arm-PCR of CDR3 regions. Via MiXCR, TCRdb re-called the multiplex PCR reads, giving one row per CDR3 protein. This sample has about 420,000 distinct CDR3 sequences, with 16% found just once. Germline CDR1 is MNHEY and CDR2 is SMNVEV (reference sequence). CDR3 length: 16 amino acids. Trimming shortened V by 5 bases and J by 5 bases, and 16 bases separated the two germline ends. These same records also appear under a second study, on T cells in Graves' hyperthyroidism and ophthalmopathy. In that study: Stable Graves' hyperthyroidism meant no ophthalmopathy progression within 18 months. HTBI primers were employed in a first-round RT-PCR of the TCR CDR3.

The sequences come from peripheral blood mononuclear cells (PBMCs), collected at new diagnosis, from a patient treated with antithyroid drugs. The receptor's source is a woman aged 18-29 years with Graves disease. The chain has TRBV27 and TRBJ1-6; no clear D gene. CDR3 residues: CASSPRFGEHNSPLHF. DNA of the CDR3: TGTGCCAGCAGTCCGCGGTTCGGCGAGCATAATTCACCCCTCCACTTT.